What follows are 18 T cell receptor beta chains derived from one specimen sequenced in a study of molecular identifiers for immune sequencing clone quantification (dated by TCRdb to between 2017 and 2018). Receptor amplification or capture employed PCR. Instrument on record: Illumina HiSeq 4000. TCRdb reprocessing: public reads trimmed at Q25 with fastp, clones called with MiXCR, in-frame beta chains kept. Rows are combined by CDR3 protein, so each entry shows the most common genes and DNA. Counted in this sample were 60,000 to 70,000 distinct CDR3 sequences; 18% of them appeared once. Roughly 1.5% of the sample belongs to the ten largest clones. Sequenced input: naive CD8+ T cells from blood, with Jurkat cell RNA spiked in. The sample's cell subset or site label, decoded: FACS-sorted CD8+CD4-CCR7+CD45RA+ naive T cells. The receptors derive from a human donor in good health. Some libraries in this study had Jurkat cell RNA spiked in.

The J gene is TRBJ2-1, the V gene TRBV12-3 or TRBV12-4, with D perhaps given as TRBD1 or TRBD2 (6 bases each). V lost 4 bases and J lost 10, with 17 bases in between. CDR3 size: 14 residues. The CDR3 here is CASSYGGAMGEQFF. CDR3 in DNA: TGTGCCAGCAGTTACGGGGGCGCGATGGGGGAGCAGTTCTTC.

This clonotype was seen at least ten times. J is TRBJ2-2 and V is TRBV10-3; 15 positions match TRBD2. The CDR3 loop spans 20 amino acids. V shed 3 bases and J 1 base; nucleotides not matched to a gene: 9. Germline V gene sequence: CDR1 ENHRY, CDR2 SYGVKD. The CDR3 region has the DNA TGTGCCATCAGTGAACCCGGGACTAGCGGGAGGCCGAGGAACACCGGGGAGCTGTTTTTT. It is translated as CAISEPGTSGRPRNTGELFF.

The rearrangement uses TRBV7-2 and TRBJ1-5; 8 bases line up with TRBD1. This CDR3 spans 15 amino acids. Trimming removed 1 base from V and 3 bases from J; junction bases left unmatched: 2. Germline V lookup: CDR1 SGHTA, CDR2 FQGNSA. The CDR3 DNA follows: TGTGCCAGCAGCTTAGGGGACAGGCCCAATCAGCCCCAGCATTTT. Residues: CASSLGDRPNQPQHF.

This clonotype was observed at least ten times. V usage is TRBV28 and J usage is TRBJ2-3; the D gene is possibly TRBD1 (6 bases). In germline, CDR1 is MDHEN, CDR2 SYDVKM. The CDR3 has 15 amino acids. Trimming removed 5 bases at V and 6 bases at J, with 18 bases between. CDR3 bases: TGTGCCAGCAGTCCCAGTAGGGGGAATTGGGATACGCAGTATTTT. It encodes CASSPSRGNWDTQYF.

This clonotype appeared many times. The rearrangement links TRBV14 to TRBJ2-3; 7 bases map to TRBD1. The ends lost 7 bases at V and 4 bases at J; junction bases unmatched: 8. The CDR3 spans 14 residues. The germline CDR1 and CDR2 sequences are SGHDN and FVKESK. In DNA, the CDR3 is TGTGCCAGCACCACTCACAGGGGAGCAGATACGCAGTATTTT. Its protein product is CASTTHRGADTQYF.

This clonotype appeared many times. The rearrangement links TRBV3-1 to TRBJ1-1, with 7 bases matching TRBD1. Trimming removed 2 bases from V and 0 bases from J; junction bases left unmatched: 12. The CDR3 has 18 residues. Germline V CDR1 and CDR2: LGHDT, YNNKEL (reference sequence). The CDR3 DNA reads TGTGCCAGCAGCCAAAAAGGTCCCGGGACAGTCATGAACACTGAAGCTTTCTTT. It encodes CASSQKGPGTVMNTEAFF.

This clonotype was counted ten times or more. The V call is TRBV12-3 or TRBV12-4, the J call TRBJ2-3; TRBD1 aligns across 7 bases. Germline trimming cut 3 bases from V and 2 bases from J; bases unmatched to any gene: 2. The CDR3 spans 14 residues. The CDR3 sequence: CASSLGTVTDTQYF. Written as DNA, the CDR3 is TGTGCCAGCAGTTTGGGGACAGTCACAGATACGCAGTATTTT.

This clonotype was detected ten times or more. The chain combines TRBV6-5 with TRBJ1-1, with a possible D match to TRBD1 (5 bases). Germline assignment: CDR1 MNHEY and CDR2 SVGAGI. This CDR3 region has 14 residues. Between the trimmed V and J ends, which lost 4 bases and 4 bases, there was a span of 13 bases. The CDR3 spells CASSLTKGLTEAFF. DNA for the CDR3: TGTGCCAGCAGTTTAACGAAGGGGCTCACTGAAGCTTTCTTT.

Comment on this clonotype: A much larger clonotype is one base distant, so this may be a read error. The DNA of the CDR3 is TGTGCCAGCAGCTCCGGACTAGAGCGGACTCCCGAGCAGTACTTC. It codes for CASSSGLERTPEQYF. This chain connects TRBV11-2 to TRBJ2-7; TRBD2 agrees at 7 bases. Germline lookup yields CDR1 SGHAT and CDR2 FQNNGV. After removal of 4 bases from V and 6 bases from J, the junction contained 12 bases not matched to a gene. There are 15 residues in the CDR3.

Note on this clonotype: This could be a read error, since a much larger clone is one nucleotide away. The chain is built from TRBV2 and TRBJ2-1; D possibly corresponds to TRBD1 (5 bases). The CDR3 length is 14 residues. CDR1 is SNHLY, CDR2 FYNNEI, per germline. The CDR3 DNA follows: TGTACCAGCAGAGACGAGAGACAGTACAATGAGCAGTTCTTC. Translating it yields CTSRDERQYNEQFF.

About this clonotype: A read error may be the cause here, since a much bigger clone is one base away. The V gene is TRBV28, the J gene TRBJ2-7; D ambiguous. The V gene lost 3 bases and the J gene lost 3 bases, with 3 bases spanning the gap. This CDR3 contains 11 residues. Germline V gene sequence: CDR1 MDHEN, CDR2 SYDVKM. CDR3 sequence reads: CASSFDYEQYF. The CDR3 nucleotides read TGTGCCAGCAGTTTCGACTACGAGCAGTACTTC.

This clonotype was found many times. This rearrangement joins TRBV11-1 to TRBJ2-7; D is unclear. The V end lost 3 bases, the J end lost 2 bases, and 8 bases lay between the germline ends. The length of the CDR3 is 13 residues. The germline CDR1 and CDR2 sequences are SGHAT and FQDESV (reference sequence). The CDR3 region has the DNA TGTGCCAGCAGCTTGACCCCCACCTACGAGCAGTACTTC. Its protein is CASSLTPTYEQYF.

Details on this clonotype: This clone may be a read error of a much larger clone one base away. The V gene is TRBV29-1, the J gene TRBJ2-7; 14 bases are a match to TRBD2. Germline values: CDR1 SQVTM, CDR2 ANQGSEA. There are 15 residues in the CDR3. The CDR3 sequence: CSVGGTSGRRYEQCF. CDR3 coding DNA: TGCAGCGTTGGTGGGACTAGCGGGAGACGGTACGAGCAGTGCTTC.

Here the CDR3 DNA reads TGTGCCAGCGGTGATCCGGGACAGGCGACAGATACGCAGTATTTT. The encoded protein is CASGDPGQATDTQYF. The genes are TRBV12-3 or TRBV12-4 and TRBJ2-3; 8 bases are a match to TRBD1. The CDR3 has 15 amino acids. J was trimmed by 3 bases and V by 8 bases; bases with no gene match: 10.

This clonotype has only a few counts. The chain employs TRBV21-1 and TRBJ1-6. TRBV21-1 is described as a pseudogene. CDR3 length: 15 amino acids. Here the CDR3 reads CASSKVLAYNSPLHF. DNA of the CDR3: TGTGCCAGCAGCAAAGTGTTGGCTTACAATTCACCCCTCCACTTT.

This clonotype has ten or more counts. The chain recombines TRBV28 with TRBJ2-5; 8 bases fit TRBD1. V was pared by 3 bases and J by 7 bases, with 1 base of the junction left unmatched. CDR1 is MDHEN and CDR2 is SYDVKM in the germline V gene. There are 12 residues in the CDR3. CDR3 bases: TGTGCCAGCAGTTTTGACAGGGGGACCCAGTACTTC. Amino acids: CASSFDRGTQYF.

A word on this clonotype: A much larger clone sits a single nucleotide away, making a read error possible. The chain carries TRBV11-1 and TRBJ1-5, with 7 bases matching TRBD1. Germline CDR1 and CDR2: SGHAT and FQDESV (reference sequence). The CDR3 extends over 16 amino acids. CDR3 sequence reads: CVSSPGGAGKDQPQHF. Here the CDR3 DNA reads TGTGTCAGCAGCCCAGGGGGGGCCGGGAAGGATCAGCCCCAGCATTTT.

This clonotype was seen at least ten times. This sequence joins TRBV4-1 and TRBJ1-6; 7 nucleotides line up with TRBD1. CDR1 is MGHRA, CDR2 YSYEKL, per germline. The CDR3 has 15 amino acids. J lost 7 bases, V lost 4 bases, and 7 bases had no gene match. The CDR3 spells CASSLRGQANSPLHF. In DNA, the CDR3 is TGCGCCAGCAGCCTTCGCGGACAGGCGAATTCACCCCTCCACTTT.